Sequencing of this TCR beta chain was carried out in a study of blood T cell repertoires in COVID-19. About the study: The origin of the acute and convalescent COVID-19 samples was the United States, Italy and Spain.

Per germline, CDR1 LNHDA and CDR2 SQIVND (reference sequence). Deletions cut 9 bases from V and 0 bases from J, with 15 bases between. The CDR3 contains 15 residues. Sequencing was performed with immunoSEQ multiplex PCR; in TCRdb, only in-frame clones are kept and a portion is missing. Here the sample spans fewer than 250,000 clones, around four fifths being singletons. The receptor comes from a man aged 45-65 years with active or convalescent COVID-19. V usage is TRBV19 and J usage is TRBJ1-3; D call uncertain. Sequenced sample: peripheral blood. CDR3 in amino acids: CASASGWGSGNTIYF. For the CDR3, the DNA is TGTGCCAGCGCAAGCGGATGGGGCTCTGGAAACACCATATATTTT.